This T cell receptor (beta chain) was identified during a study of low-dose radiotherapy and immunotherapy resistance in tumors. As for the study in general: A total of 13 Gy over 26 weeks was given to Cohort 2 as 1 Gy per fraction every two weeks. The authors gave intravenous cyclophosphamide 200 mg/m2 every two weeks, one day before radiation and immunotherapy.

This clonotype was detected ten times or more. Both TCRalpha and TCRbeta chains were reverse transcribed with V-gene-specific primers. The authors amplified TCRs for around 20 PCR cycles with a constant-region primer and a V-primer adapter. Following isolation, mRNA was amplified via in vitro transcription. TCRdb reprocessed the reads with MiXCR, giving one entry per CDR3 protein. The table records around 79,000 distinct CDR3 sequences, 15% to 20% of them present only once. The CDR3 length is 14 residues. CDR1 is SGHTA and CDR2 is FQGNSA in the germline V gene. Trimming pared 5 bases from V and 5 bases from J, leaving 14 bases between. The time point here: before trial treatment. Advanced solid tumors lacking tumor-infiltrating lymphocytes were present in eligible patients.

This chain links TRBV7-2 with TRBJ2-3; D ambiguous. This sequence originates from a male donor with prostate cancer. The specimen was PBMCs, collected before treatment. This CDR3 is CASSLDGPLDTQYF. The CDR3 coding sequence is TGTGCCAGCAGCCTAGATGGGCCGTTAGATACGCAGTATTTT.